This T cell receptor (beta chain) was identified during a study of blood T cell repertoires in COVID-19. Turning to the study itself: Both acute and convalescent COVID-19 samples were obtained from the United States, Italy and Spain.

The CDR3 sequence is 14 residues long. Germline CDR1 is LNHDA and CDR2 is SQIVND (reference sequence). Trimming at V came to 9 bases and at J to 1 base, leaving 8 bases not matched to a gene. Clones were sequenced by immunoSEQ multiplex PCR, and TCRdb holds only the in-frame ones, with some missing. The table includes fewer than 45,000 clones, over 75% detected once. Sequences were obtained from peripheral blood. This TCR was recovered from a man aged 60 to 69 with acute or convalescent COVID-19. V gene TRBV19 combines with J gene TRBJ2-7; 8 nucleotides align to TRBD1. The CDR3 region is CASSRQGRSYEQYF. The CDR3 nucleotides are TGTGCCAGCAGTCGACAGGGGAGATCCTACGAGCAGTACTTC.